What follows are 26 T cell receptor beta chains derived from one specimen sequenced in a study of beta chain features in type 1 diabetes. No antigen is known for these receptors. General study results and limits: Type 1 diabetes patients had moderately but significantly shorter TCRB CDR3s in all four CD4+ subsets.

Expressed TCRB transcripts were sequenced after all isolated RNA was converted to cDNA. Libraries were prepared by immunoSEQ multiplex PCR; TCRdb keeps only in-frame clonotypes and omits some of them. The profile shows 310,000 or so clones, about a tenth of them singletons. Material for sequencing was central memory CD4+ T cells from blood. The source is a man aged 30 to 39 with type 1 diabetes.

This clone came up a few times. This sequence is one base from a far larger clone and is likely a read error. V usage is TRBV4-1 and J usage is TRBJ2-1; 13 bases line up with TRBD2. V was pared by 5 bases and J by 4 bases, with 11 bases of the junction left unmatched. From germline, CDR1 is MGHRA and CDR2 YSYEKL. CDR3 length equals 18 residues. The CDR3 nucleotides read TGCGCCAGCAGCTCGCTCGAAAGGACTAGCGGGGGATACAATGAGCAGTTCTTC. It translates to CASSSLERTSGGYNEQFF.

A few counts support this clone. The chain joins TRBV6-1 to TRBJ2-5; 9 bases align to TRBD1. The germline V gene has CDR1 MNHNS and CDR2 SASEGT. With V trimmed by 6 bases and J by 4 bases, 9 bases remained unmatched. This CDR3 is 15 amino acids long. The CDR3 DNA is TGTGCCAGCAGATCCGGGACAGGGCCCTTAGAGACCCAGTACTTC. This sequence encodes CASRSGTGPLETQYF.

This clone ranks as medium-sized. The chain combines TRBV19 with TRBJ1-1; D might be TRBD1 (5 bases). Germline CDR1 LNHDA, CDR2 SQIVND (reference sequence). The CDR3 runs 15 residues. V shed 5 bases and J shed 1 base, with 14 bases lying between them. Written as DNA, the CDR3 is TGTGCCAGTAGTCGGCGGGACTCTCAGAACACTGAAGCTTTCTTT. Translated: CASSRRDSQNTEAFF.

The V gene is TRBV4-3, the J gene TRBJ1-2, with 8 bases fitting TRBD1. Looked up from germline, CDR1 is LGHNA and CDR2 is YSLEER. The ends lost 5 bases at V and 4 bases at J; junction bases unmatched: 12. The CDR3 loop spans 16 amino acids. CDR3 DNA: TGCGCCAGCAGCGAGCAATACCTTACAGGGGGCTATGGCTACACCTTC. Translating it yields CASSEQYLTGGYGYTF.

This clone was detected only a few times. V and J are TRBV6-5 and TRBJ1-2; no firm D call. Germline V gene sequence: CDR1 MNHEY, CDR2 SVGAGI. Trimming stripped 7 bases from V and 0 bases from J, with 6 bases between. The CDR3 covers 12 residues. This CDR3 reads CASKSANYGYTF. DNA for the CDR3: TGTGCCAGCAAATCAGCTAACTATGGCTACACCTTC.

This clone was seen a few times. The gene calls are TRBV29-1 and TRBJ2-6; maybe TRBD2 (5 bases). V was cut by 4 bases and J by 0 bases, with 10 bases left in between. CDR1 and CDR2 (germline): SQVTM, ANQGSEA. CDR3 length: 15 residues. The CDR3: CSVGEIHSGANVLTF. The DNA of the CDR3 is TGCAGCGTTGGGGAGATTCACTCTGGGGCCAACGTCCTGACTTTC.

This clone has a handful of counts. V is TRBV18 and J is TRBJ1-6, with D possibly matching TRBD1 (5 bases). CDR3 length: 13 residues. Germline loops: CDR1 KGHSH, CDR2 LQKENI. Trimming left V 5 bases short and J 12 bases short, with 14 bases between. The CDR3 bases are TGTGCCAGCTCAACAACGAAGGGACGACCCCTCCACTTT. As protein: CASSTTKGRPLHF.

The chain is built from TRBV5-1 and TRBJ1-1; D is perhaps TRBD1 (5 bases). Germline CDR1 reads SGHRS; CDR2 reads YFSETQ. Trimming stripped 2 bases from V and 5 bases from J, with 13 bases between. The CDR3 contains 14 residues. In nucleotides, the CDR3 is TGCGCCAGCAGCTTTGAGGGGAGAGGAACTGAAGCTTTCTTT. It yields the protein CASSFEGRGTEAFF. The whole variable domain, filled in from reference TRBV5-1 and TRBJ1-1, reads KAGVTQTPRYLIKTRGQQVTLSCSPISGHRSVSWYQQTPGQGLQFLFEYFSETQRNKGNFPGRFSGRQFSNSRSEMNVSTLELGDSALYLCASSFEGRGTEAFFGQGTRLTVV.

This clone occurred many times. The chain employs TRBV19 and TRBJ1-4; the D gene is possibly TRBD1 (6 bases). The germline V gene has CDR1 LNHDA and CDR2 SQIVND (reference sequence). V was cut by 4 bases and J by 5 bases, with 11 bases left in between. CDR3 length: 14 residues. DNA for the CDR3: TGTGCCAGTAGTAGTGGACAGATAAATGAAAAACTGTTTTTT. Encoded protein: CASSSGQINEKLFF.

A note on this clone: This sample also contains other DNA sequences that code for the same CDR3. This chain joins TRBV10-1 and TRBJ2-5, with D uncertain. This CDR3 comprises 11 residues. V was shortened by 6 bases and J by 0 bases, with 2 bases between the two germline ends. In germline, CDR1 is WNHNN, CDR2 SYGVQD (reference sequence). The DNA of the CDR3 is TGCGCCAGCAGCGACCAAGAGACCCAGTACTTC. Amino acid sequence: CASSDQETQYF.

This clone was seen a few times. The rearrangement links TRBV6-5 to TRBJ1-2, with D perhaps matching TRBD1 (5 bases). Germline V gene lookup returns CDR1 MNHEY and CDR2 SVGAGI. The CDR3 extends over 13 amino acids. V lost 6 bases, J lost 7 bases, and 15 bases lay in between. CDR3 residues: CASSLSQGSGYTF. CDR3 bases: TGTGCCAGCAGCCTTTCTCAGGGATCTGGCTACACCTTC.

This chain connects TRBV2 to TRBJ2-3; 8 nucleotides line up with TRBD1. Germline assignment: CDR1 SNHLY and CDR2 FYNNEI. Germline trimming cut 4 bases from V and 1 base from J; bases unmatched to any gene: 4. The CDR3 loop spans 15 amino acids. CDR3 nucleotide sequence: TGTGCCAGCAGTGCCAGGGGGCGAGGCACAGATACGCAGTATTTT. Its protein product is CASSARGRGTDTQYF. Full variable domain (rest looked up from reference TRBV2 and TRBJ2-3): EPEVTQTPSHQVTQMGQEVILRCVPISNHLYFYWYRQILGQKVEFLVSFYNNEISEKSEIFDDQFSVERPDGSNFTLKIRSTKLEDSAMYFCASSARGRGTDTQYFGPGTRLTVL.

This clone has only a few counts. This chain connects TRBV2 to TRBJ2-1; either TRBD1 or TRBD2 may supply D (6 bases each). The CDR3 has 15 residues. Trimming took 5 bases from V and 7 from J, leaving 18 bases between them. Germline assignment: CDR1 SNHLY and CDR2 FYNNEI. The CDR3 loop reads CASSPRGGSRNEQFF. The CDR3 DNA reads TGTGCCAGCAGTCCGAGAGGGGGGTCTCGAAATGAGCAGTTCTTC.

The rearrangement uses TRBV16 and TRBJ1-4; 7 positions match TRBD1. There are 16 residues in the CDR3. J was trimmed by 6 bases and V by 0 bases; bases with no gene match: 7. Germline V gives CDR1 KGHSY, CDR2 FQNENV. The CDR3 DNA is TGTGCCAGCAGCCAATCGAGAGGGGGCAAAGATGAAAAACTGTTTTTT. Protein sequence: CASSQSRGGKDEKLFF.

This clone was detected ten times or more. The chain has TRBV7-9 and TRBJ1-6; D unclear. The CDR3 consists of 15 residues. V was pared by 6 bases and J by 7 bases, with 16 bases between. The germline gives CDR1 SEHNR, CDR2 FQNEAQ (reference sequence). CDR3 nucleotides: TGTGCCAGCAGGGACCGGACGGTGATAAATTCACCCCTCCACTTT. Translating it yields CASRDRTVINSPLHF.

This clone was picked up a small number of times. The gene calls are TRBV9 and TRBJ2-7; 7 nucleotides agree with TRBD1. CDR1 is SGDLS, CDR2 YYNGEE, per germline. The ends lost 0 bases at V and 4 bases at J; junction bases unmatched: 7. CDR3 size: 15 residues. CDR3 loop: CASSVGPDRAYEQYF. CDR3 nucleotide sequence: TGTGCCAGCAGCGTAGGGCCCGACAGGGCATACGAGCAGTACTTC.

This CDR3 is CASSLEEAGSTDTQYF. The CDR3, as DNA: TGTGCCAGCAGCCTAGAGGAGGCGGGGAGCACAGATACGCAGTATTTT. This chain links TRBV7-2 with TRBJ2-3; D may be TRBD2 (6 bases). Trimming pared 5 bases from V and 0 bases from J, leaving 15 bases between. There are 16 residues in the CDR3. Germline CDR1 reads SGHTA; CDR2 reads FQGNSA. The full variable domain, rest sourced from reference TRBV7-2 and TRBJ2-3, is GAGVSQSPSNKVTEKGKDVELRCDPISGHTALYWYRQSLGQGLEFLIYFQGNSAPDKSGLPSDRFSAERTGGSVSTLTIQRTQQEDSAVYLCASSLEEAGSTDTQYFGPGTRLTVL.

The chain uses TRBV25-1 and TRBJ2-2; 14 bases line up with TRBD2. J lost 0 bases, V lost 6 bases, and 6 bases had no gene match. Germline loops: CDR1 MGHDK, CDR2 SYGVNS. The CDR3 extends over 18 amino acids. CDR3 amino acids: CASRPGLAGGSNTGELFF. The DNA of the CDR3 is TGTGCCAGCAGGCCCGGACTAGCGGGGGGATCGAACACCGGGGAGCTGTTTTTT.

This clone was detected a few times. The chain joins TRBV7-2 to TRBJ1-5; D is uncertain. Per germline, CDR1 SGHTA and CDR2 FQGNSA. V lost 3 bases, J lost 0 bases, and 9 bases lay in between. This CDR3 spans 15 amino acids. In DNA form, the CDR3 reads TGTGCCAGCAGCTTGACGGTTTATAGCAATCAGCCCCAGCATTTT. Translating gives CASSLTVYSNQPQHF.

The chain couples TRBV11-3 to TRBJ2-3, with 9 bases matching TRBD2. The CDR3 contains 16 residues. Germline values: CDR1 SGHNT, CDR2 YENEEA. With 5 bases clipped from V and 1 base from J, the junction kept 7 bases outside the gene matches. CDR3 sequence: CASSPRGGAGTDTQYF. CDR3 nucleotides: TGTGCCAGCAGCCCGCGCGGGGGGGCAGGCACAGATACGCAGTATTTT.

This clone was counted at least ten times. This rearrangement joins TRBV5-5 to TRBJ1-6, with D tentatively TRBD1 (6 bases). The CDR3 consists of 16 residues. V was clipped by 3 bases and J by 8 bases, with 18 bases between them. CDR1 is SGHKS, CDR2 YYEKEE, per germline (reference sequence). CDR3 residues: CASSSRGPNPDSPLHF. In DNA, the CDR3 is TGTGCCAGCAGCTCCCGGGGGCCCAACCCGGATTCACCCCTCCACTTT.

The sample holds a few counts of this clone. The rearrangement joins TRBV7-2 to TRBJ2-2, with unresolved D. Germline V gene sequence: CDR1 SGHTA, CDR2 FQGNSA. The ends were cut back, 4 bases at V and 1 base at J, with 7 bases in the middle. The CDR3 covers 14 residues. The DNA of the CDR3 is TGTGCCAGCAGCTCGACTCGGAACACCGGGGAGCTGTTTTTT. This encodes CASSSTRNTGELFF.

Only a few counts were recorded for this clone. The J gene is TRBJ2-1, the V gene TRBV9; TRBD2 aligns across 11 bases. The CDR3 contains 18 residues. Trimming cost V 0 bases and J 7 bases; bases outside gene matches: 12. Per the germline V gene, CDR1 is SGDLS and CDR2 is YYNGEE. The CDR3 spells CASSVAASGGPPWNEQFF. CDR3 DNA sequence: TGTGCCAGCAGCGTAGCGGCTAGCGGGGGGCCGCCCTGGAATGAGCAGTTCTTC.

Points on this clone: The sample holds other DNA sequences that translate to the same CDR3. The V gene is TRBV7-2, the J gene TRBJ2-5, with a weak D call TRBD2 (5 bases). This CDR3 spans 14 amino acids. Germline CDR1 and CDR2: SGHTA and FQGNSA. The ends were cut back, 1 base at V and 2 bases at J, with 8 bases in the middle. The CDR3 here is CASSLGGLQETQYF. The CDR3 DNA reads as TGTGCCAGCAGCTTAGGAGGGCTACAAGAGACCCAGTACTTC.

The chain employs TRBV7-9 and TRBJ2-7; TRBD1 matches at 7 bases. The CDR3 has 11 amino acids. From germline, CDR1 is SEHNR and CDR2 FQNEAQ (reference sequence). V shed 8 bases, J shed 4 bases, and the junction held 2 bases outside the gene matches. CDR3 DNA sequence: TGTGCCAGCGAGGGGGCGTACGAGCAGTACTTC. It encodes CASEGAYEQYF.

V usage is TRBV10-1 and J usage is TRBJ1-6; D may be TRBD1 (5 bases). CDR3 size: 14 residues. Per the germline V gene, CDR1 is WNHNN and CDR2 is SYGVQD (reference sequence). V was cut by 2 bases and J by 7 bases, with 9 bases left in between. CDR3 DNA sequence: TGCGCCAGCAGTGAGGGGACCGTAAATTCACCCCTCCACTTT. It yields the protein CASSEGTVNSPLHF.